These T cell receptor beta chains were read from a single sample in a study of blood T cell repertoires in COVID-19. Generated by immunoSEQ multiplex PCR, the TCRdb table keeps only in-frame clones and is missing some. The repertoire includes 130,000 to 150,000 clones, roughly four fifths of them detected once, and approximately 14% sits in the top ten. The sequencing input was peripheral blood. Receptors originate from a human donor with acute or convalescent COVID-19. The donor label of this sample is uncertain. CDR3s include the opening cysteine and the closing phenylalanine or tryptophan. D genes are given only for firm matches. Clone size appears in some rows only: once, few, many, or a class for an expanded clone.

clone_size j_call d_call v_call cdr3_nt cdr3_aa
many TRBJ2-1 . TRBV4-1 TGCGCCAGCAGCCAAGGGGTTGGTAGCCTGAGCTCCTACAATGAGCAGTTCTTC CASSQGVGSLSSYNEQFF
. TRBJ2-1 TRBD2 TRBV6-2/TRBV6-3 TGTGCCAGCAGTTACTCGAAAACGGGGGGGGTACATAATGAGCAGTTCTTC CASSYSKTGGVHNEQFF
. TRBJ1-2 TRBD1 TRBV4-1 TGCGCCAGCAGCCGCGGACAAGACAGGGACACCGGAGATAAGGGCTACACCTTC CASSRGQDRDTGDKGYTF
. TRBJ2-5 TRBD2 TRBV5-4 TGTGCCAGCAGCACCGGACTAGCGGGACAGCAAGAGACCCAGTACTTC CASSTGLAGQQETQYF
. TRBJ1-6 TRBD1 TRBV19 TGTGCCAGTAGTTGGGGACAGGGGGGATCACCCCTCCACTTT CASSWGQGGSPLHF
. TRBJ1-1 . TRBV5-1 TGCGCCAGCAGCACTGGACCCGGGGAGACTGAAGCTTTCTTT CASSTGPGETEAFF
. TRBJ1-2 . TRBV6-2/TRBV6-3 TGTGCCAGCAGTTACTCGAAAAGGGGCACTAACTATGGCTACACCTTC CASSYSKRGTNYGYTF
. TRBJ1-1 TRBD1 TRBV15 TGTGCCACCAGCAGAGATTATGACAGGGCGATTGGAGCTTTCTTT CATSRDYDRAIGAFF
. TRBJ1-6 . TRBV5-1 TGCGCCAGCAGCTTGGAGGCAGGGGTCGGGAATTCACCCCTCCACTTT CASSLEAGVGNSPLHF
. TRBJ1-1 TRBD1 TRBV10-2 TGCGCCAGCAGTGAACAGGGGGTCGGGAACACTGAAGCTTTCTTT CASSEQGVGNTEAFF
. TRBJ1-2 . TRBV5-1 TGCGCCAGCAGCCCGACGCCAGGGGAGTATGGCTACACCTTC CASSPTPGEYGYTF
. TRBJ1-2 TRBD1 TRBV19 TGTGCCAGTAGTATTGCGGGACAGGGAGGTGGCTACACCTTC CASSIAGQGGGYTF